These 10 T cell receptor beta chains were all obtained from the same sample, sequenced in a study of T cells in Graves' hyperthyroidism and ophthalmopathy. Amplified TCR beta CDR3 regions came from RNA transcripts. The HTBI set primed first-round TCR CDR3 RT-PCR. One entry per CDR3 protein results from TCRdb running MiXCR on the multiplex PCR reads. This table has roughly 380,000 distinct CDR3 sequences, approximately 15% appearing once. Sequenced material: blood. Receptors originate from an older woman with Graves' hyperthyroidism.

This clonotype showed up many times. The chain has TRBV6-5 and TRBJ2-1; no clear D. This CDR3 has 18 residues. V was trimmed by 2 bases and J by 0 bases, leaving 17 bases between them. CDR1 is MNHEY and CDR2 is SVGAGI in the germline V gene. The CDR3 is CASSYPSRPNRSYNEQFF. CDR3 in DNA: TGTGCCAGCAGTTACCCATCCCGACCCAACCGCTCCTACAATGAGCAGTTCTTC.

This clonotype came up a few times. V is TRBV7-9 and J is TRBJ1-3; D perhaps matches TRBD1 (5 bases). V was shortened by 4 bases and J by 1 base, with 11 bases between the two germline ends. This CDR3 comprises 15 residues. Germline lookup yields CDR1 SEHNR and CDR2 FQNEAQ (reference sequence). The DNA of the CDR3 is TGTGCCAGCAGCTCGAAGGGGATTTCTGGAAACACCATATATTTT. This codes for CASSSKGISGNTIYF.

V is TRBV5-5 and J is TRBJ2-2, with 9 bases lining up with TRBD1. The trim removed 4 bases at V and 5 bases at J, leaving 9 bases unmatched. The V gene's germline CDR1 is SGHKS and CDR2 YYEKEE (reference sequence). There are 16 residues in the CDR3. CDR3 coding DNA: TGTGCCAGCAGCCAGGGACAGGGCGGCCAGACCGGGGAGCTGTTTTTT. Residues: CASSQGQGGQTGELFF.

This clonotype was counted ten times or more. V and J are TRBV20-1 and TRBJ2-7; TRBD2 aligns across 14 bases. The V gene end was trimmed by 6 bases and the J gene end by 3 bases; junction bases not matched to a gene: 16. CDR3 length: 18 residues. Germline CDR1 reads DFQATT; CDR2 reads SNEGSKA (reference sequence). The CDR3 is CSALSGGLAGANDYEQYF. The CDR3 bases are TGCAGTGCCCTTAGCGGGGGACTAGCGGGAGCGAATGACTACGAGCAGTACTTC.

The chain uses TRBV5-1 and TRBJ2-1, with TRBD2 matching over 8 bases. CDR1 and CDR2 from the germline V gene are SGHRS and YFSETQ. There are 15 residues in the CDR3. Unmatched junction bases numbered 12, after V lost 4 bases and J lost 9 bases. CDR3 bases: TGCGCCAGCAGCCCAAGAGCGGGAGTGGTTGGTGAGCAGTTCTTC. Residues: CASSPRAGVVGEQFF.

The chain recombines TRBV7-2 with TRBJ2-1, with 7 bases aligning to TRBD2. The CDR3 sequence is 17 residues long. CDR1 and CDR2 from the germline V gene are SGHTA and FQGNSA. The trim removed 4 bases at V and 0 bases at J, leaving 9 bases unmatched. The CDR3 region has the DNA TGTGCCAGCAGCTCCCCGGCGGGAGTGGGCTCCTACAATGAGCAGTTCTTC. Its translation: CASSSPAGVGSYNEQFF.

This clonotype was picked up many times. The CDR3 loop reads CASNGQDSNQPQHF. The CDR3 coding sequence is TGTGCCAGCAACGGACAGGATAGCAATCAGCCCCAGCATTTT. The rearrangement links TRBV2 to TRBJ1-5; TRBD1 aligns across 7 bases. With V trimmed by 7 bases and J by 0 bases, 3 bases remained unmatched. The CDR3 is made up of 14 amino acids. CDR1 and CDR2 from the germline V gene are SNHLY and FYNNEI. The complete variable domain, with remaining parts taken from reference TRBV2 and TRBJ1-5, reads EPEVTQTPSHQVTQMGQEVILRCVPISNHLYFYWYRQILGQKVEFLVSFYNNEISEKSEIFDDQFSVERPDGSNFTLKIRSTKLEDSAMYFCASNGQDSNQPQHFGDGTRLSIL.

This clonotype has ten or more counts. The chain has TRBV3-1 and TRBJ2-7; the match to TRBD2 covers 13 bases. J gave up 3 bases and V 4 bases, and 9 bases lay outside the gene matches. CDR3 length: 17 residues. CDR1 and CDR2 from the germline V gene are LGHDT and YNNKEL (reference sequence). In DNA, the CDR3 is TGTGCCAGCAGCCCTAACCTCGGGACTAGCGGGATCTACGAGCAGTACTTC. Its protein product is CASSPNLGTSGIYEQYF.

This clonotype was detected ten times or more. The rearrangement uses TRBV18 and TRBJ1-2; 8 bases are shared with TRBD1. The CDR3 extends over 16 amino acids. The germline gives CDR1 KGHSH, CDR2 LQKENI. V shed 3 bases, J shed 2 bases, and the junction held 8 bases outside the gene matches. DNA for the CDR3: TGTGCCAGCTCACCGCCCCTGGACAGGGCGAACTATGGCTACACCTTC. Residues: CASSPPLDRANYGYTF. Full variable domain (missing parts from reference TRBV18 and TRBJ1-2): NAGVMQNPRHLVRRRGQEARLRCSPMKGHSHVYWYRQLPEEGLKFMVYLQKENIIDESGMPKERFSAEFPKEGPSILRIQQVVRGDSAAYFCASSPPLDRANYGYTFGSGTRLTVV.

J is TRBJ2-5 and V is TRBV12-3 or TRBV12-4, with 10 bases aligning to TRBD2. Germline trimming cut 4 bases from V and 1 base from J; bases unmatched to any gene: 3. CDR3 length: 15 amino acids. Here the CDR3 DNA reads TGTGCCAGCAGTTCCGGGACTAGCGCCCAAGAGACCCAGTACTTC. Protein: CASSSGTSAQETQYF.